This T cell receptor (beta chain) was obtained from a study of cytomegalovirus exposure and HLA in healthy donors. Germline-derived CDR1 and CDR2 are SGHVS and FNYEAQ. This CDR3 contains 16 residues. V lost 2 bases and J 2 bases, leaving 16 bases between the germline ends. The study ran its PCR with 60 Vbeta and 13 Jbeta primers. TCRdb keeps only in-frame clones here, not all; method: immunoSEQ multiplex PCR. The sample holds 90,000 to 110,000 clones, under 85% seen once. The sequence was obtained from a young man in good health and CMV-seronegative. This chain uses TRBV7-6 with TRBJ2-7, with D possibly being TRBD1 (7 bases). Sample: PBMCs. The CDR3 protein is CASSLRGREGPYEQYF. DNA of the CDR3: TGTGCCAGCAGCTTAAGGGGGCGGGAAGGACCCTACGAGCAGTACTTC.